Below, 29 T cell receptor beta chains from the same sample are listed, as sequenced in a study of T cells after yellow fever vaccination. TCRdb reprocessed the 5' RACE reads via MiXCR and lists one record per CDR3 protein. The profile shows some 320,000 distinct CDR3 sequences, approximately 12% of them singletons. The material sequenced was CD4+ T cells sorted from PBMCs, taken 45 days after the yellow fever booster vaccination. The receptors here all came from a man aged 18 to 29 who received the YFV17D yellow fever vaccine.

CDR3 sequence reads: CASSLRLPQETQYF. CDR3 DNA: TGTGCCAGCAGCTTGCGGCTGCCTCAAGAGACCCAGTACTTC. The chain recombines TRBV5-6 with TRBJ2-5, with no clear D. Germline V lookup: CDR1 SGHDT, CDR2 YYEEEE. CDR3 length: 14 amino acids. V lost 1 base to trimming and J lost 2 bases, with 9 bases between them.

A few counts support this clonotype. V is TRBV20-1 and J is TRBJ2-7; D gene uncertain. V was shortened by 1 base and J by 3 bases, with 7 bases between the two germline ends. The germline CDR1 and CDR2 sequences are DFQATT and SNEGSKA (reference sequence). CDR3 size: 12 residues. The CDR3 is CSARGLIYEQYF. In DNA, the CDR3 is TGCAGTGCTAGAGGACTTATCTACGAGCAGTACTTC.

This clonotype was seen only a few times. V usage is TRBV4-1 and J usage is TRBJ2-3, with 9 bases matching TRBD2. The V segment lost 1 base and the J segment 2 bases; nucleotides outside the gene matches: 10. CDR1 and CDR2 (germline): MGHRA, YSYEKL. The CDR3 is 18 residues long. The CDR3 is CASSQGPPRGGLTDTQYF. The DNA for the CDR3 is TGCGCCAGCAGCCAAGGACCTCCGCGGGGGGGCCTCACAGATACGCAGTATTTT.

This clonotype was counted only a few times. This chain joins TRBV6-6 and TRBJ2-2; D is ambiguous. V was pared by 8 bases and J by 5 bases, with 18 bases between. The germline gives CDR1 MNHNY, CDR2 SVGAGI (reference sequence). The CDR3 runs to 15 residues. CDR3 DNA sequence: TGTGCCAGCTCTACCCCCCGTGTGGGTACCGGGGAGCTGTTTTTT. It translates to CASSTPRVGTGELFF.

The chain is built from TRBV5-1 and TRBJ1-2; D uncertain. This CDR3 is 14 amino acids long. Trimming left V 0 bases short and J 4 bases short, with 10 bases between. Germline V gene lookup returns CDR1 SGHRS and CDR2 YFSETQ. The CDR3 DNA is TGCGCCAGCAGCTTGGGCGGTTCTGGCTATGGCTACACCTTC. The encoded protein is CASSLGGSGYGYTF.

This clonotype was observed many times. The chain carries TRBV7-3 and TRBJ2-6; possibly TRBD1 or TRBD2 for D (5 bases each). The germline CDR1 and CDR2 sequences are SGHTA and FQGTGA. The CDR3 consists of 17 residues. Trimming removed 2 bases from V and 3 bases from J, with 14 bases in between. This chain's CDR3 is CASSLEPGASGANVLTF. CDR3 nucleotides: TGTGCCAGCAGCTTAGAGCCCGGGGCTAGTGGGGCCAACGTCCTGACTTTC.

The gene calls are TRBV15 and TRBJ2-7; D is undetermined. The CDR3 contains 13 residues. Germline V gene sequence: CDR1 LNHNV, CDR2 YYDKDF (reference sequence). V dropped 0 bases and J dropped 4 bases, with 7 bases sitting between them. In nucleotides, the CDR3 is TGTGCCACCAGCAGAGATGAAGGTTACGAGCAGTACGTC. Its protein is CATSRDEGYEQYV.

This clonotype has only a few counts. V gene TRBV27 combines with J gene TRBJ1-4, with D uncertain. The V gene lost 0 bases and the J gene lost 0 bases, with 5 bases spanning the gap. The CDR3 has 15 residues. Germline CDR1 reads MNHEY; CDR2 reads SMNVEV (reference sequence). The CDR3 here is CASSLSVATNEKLFF. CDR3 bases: TGTGCCAGCAGTTTATCTGTTGCAACTAATGAAAAACTGTTTTTT.

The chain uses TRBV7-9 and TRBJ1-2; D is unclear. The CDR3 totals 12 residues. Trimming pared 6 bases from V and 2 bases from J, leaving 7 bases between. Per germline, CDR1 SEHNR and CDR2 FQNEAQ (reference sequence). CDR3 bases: TGTGCCAGCAGAAGGTGGAACTATGGCTACACCTTC. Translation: CASRRWNYGYTF.

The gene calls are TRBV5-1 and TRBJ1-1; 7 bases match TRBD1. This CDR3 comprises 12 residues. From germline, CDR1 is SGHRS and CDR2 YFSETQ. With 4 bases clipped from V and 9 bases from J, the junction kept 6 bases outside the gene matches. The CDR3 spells CASSPGTDKAFF. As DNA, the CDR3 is TGCGCCAGCAGCCCCGGGACAGATAAAGCTTTCTTT.

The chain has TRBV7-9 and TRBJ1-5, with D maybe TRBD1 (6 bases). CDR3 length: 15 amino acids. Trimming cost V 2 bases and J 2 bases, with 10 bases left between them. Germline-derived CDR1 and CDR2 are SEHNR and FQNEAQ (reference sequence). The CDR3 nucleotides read TGTGCCAGCAGCTTAAACAGGGAGGGCAATCAGCCCCAGCATTTT. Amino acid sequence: CASSLNREGNQPQHF.

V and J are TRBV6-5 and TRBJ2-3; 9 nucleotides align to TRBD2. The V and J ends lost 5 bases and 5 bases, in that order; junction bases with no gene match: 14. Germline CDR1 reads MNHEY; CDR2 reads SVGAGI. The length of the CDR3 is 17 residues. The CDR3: CASSRLGRGGSGDTQYF. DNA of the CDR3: TGTGCCAGCAGTCGCCTTGGGCGGGGGGGCTCGGGAGATACGCAGTATTTT.

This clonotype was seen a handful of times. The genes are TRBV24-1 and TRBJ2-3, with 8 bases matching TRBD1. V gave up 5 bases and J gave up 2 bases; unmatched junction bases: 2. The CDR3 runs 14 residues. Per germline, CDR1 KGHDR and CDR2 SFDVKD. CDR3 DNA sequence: TGTGCCACCAGTGGACAGGGGATCACAGATACGCAGTATTTT. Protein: CATSGQGITDTQYF.

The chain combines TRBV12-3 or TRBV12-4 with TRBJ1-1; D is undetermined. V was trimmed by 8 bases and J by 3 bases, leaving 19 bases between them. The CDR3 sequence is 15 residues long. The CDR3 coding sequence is TGTGCCAGCGGGCCACGGCGGGTGAGCGACACTGAAGCTTTCTTT. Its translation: CASGPRRVSDTEAFF.

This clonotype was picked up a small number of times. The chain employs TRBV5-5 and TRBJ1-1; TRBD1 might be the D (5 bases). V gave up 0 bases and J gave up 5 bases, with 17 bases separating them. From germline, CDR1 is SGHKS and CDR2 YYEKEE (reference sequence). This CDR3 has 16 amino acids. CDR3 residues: CASSLAWGSSVTEAFF. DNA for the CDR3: TGTGCCAGCAGCTTGGCTTGGGGGTCAAGTGTTACTGAAGCTTTCTTT.

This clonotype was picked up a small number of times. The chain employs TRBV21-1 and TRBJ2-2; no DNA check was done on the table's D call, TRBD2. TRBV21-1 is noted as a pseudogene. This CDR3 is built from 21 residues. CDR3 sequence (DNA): TGTGCCAGCAGCAAACAACGACAGGGGCTAGCGGGGGCGGCGAGCGGAGGGGAGCTGTTTTTT. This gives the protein CASSKQRQGLAGAASGGELFF.

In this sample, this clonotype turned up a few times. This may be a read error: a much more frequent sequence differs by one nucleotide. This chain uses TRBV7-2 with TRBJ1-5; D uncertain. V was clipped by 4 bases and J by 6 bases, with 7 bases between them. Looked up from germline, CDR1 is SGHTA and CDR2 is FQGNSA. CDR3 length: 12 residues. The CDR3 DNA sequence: TGTGCCAGCAGCTGGGCGGGTCAGCCCCAGCATTTT. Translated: CASSWAGQPQHF. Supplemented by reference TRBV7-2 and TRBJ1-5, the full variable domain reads GAGVSQSPSNKVTEKGKDVELRCDPISGHTALYWYRQSLGQGLEFLIYFQGNSAPDKSGLPSDRFSAERTGGSVSTLTIQRTQQEDSAVYLCASSWAGQPQHFGDGTRLSIL.

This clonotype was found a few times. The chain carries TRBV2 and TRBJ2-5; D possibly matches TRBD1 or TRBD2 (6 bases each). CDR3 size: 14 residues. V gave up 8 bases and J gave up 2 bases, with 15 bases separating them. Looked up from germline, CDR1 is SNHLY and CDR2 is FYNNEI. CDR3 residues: CASRSEGGQETQYF. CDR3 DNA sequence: TGTGCCAGCCGGTCTGAGGGGGGACAAGAGACCCAGTACTTC.

The CDR3 here is CASSPTGARSGNTIYF. The CDR3 nucleotides read TGCGCCAGCAGCCCCACAGGGGCCCGCTCTGGAAACACCATATATTTT. The chain recombines TRBV4-1 with TRBJ1-3, with 7 bases identical to TRBD1. The CDR3 runs 16 residues. After removal of 4 bases from V and 0 bases from J, the junction contained 6 bases not matched to a gene. From germline, CDR1 is MGHRA and CDR2 YSYEKL.

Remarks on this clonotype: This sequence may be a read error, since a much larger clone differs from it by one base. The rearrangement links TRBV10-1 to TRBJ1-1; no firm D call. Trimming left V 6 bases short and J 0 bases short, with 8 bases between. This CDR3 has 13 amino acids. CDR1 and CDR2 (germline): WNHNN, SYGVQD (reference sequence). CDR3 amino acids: CASSGPMNTEAFF. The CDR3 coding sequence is TGCGCCAGCAGCGGACCGATGAACACTGAAGCTTTCTTT.

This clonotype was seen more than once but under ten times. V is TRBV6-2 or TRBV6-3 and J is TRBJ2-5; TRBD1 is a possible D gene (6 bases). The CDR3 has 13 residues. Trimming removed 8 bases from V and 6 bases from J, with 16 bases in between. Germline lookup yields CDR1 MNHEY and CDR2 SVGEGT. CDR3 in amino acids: CASRDTIIQTQYF. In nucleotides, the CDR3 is TGTGCCAGCCGGGACACCATCATCCAGACCCAGTACTTC.

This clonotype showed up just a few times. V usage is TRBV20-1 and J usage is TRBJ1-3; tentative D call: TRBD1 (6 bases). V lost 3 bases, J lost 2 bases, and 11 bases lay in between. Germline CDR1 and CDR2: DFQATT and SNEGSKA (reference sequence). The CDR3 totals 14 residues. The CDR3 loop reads CSARQEGAGNTIYF. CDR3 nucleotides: TGCAGTGCTAGGCAAGAGGGGGCTGGAAACACCATATATTTT.

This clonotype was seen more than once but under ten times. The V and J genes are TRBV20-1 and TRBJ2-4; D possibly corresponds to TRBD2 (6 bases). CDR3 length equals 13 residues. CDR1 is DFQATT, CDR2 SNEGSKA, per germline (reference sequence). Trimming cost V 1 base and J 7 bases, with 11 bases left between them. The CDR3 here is CSARVGGGNIQYF. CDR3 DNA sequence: TGCAGTGCTAGAGTAGGTGGGGGGAACATTCAGTACTTC.

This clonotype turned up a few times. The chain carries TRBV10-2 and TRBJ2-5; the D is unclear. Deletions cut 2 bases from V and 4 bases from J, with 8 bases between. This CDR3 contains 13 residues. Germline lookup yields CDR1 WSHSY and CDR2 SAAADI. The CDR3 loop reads CASSEVHIETQYF. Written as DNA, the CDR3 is TGCGCCAGCAGTGAGGTCCACATAGAGACCCAGTACTTC.

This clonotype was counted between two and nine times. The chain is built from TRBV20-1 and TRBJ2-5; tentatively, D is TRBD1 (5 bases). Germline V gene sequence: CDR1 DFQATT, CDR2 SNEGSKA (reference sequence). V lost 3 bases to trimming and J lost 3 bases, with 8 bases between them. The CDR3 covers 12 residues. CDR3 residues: CSARSREETQYF. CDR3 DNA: TGCAGTGCTAGGTCCAGGGAAGAGACCCAGTACTTC.

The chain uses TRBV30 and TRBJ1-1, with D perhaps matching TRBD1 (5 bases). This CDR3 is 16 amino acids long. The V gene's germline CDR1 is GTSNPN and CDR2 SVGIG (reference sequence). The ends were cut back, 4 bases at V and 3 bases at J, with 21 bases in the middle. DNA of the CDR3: TGTGCCTGGAATAGGGGACGTTTACATCGAGACACTGAAGCTTTCTTT. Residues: CAWNRGRLHRDTEAFF.

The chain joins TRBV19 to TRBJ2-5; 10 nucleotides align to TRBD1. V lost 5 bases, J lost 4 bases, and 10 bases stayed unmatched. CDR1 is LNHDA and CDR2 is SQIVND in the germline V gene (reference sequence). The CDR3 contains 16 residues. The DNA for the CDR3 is TGTGCCAGTAGTCCTCGGACAGGGGGGAACGGAGAGACCCAGTACTTC. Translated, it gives CASSPRTGGNGETQYF. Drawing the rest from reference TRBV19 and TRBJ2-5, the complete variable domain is DGGITQSPKYLFRKEGQNVTLSCEQNLNHDAMYWYRQDPGQGLRLIYYSQIVNDFQKGDIAEGYSVSREKKESFPLTVTSAQKNPTAFYLCASSPRTGGNGETQYFGPGTRLLVL.

CDR3 region: CASSPTPQAGSGELFF. In nucleotides, the CDR3 is TGTGCCAGCAGCCCAACCCCCCAAGCGGGGAGCGGGGAGCTGTTTTTT. The chain employs TRBV7-3 and TRBJ2-2; 7 bases fit TRBD2. Germline assignment: CDR1 SGHTA and CDR2 FQGTGA. The CDR3 has 16 residues. V was pared by 5 bases and J by 7 bases, with 13 bases of the junction left unmatched.

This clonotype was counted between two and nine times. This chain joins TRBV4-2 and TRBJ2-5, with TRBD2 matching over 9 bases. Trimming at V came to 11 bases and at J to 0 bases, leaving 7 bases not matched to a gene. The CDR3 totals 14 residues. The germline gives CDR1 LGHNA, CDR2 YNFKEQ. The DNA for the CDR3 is TGTGCCCTGGAGGCTAGCGGGGACCAAGAGACCCAGTACTTC. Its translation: CALEASGDQETQYF.